This TCR beta chain was sequenced in a study of B cell selection in AIRE deficiency. Germline V gene sequence: CDR1 LGHNA, CDR2 YSLEER. V dropped 0 bases and J dropped 5 bases, with 17 bases sitting between them. This CDR3 contains 18 residues. Libraries were prepared by immunoSEQ multiplex PCR; TCRdb keeps only in-frame clonotypes and omits some of them. The table records 20,000 to 25,000 clones, roughly 97% of them present only once. Sorting defined conventional CD4 T cells as CD4+CD127+. Unrelated healthy donors provided the controls. Worth noting for this clone: Its antigen is undetermined.

Findings and caveats of the study: Shared Treg sequences had shorter CDR3s, biased toward rearrangements with few non-templated insertions. In TCRBV usage, CDR3 length and diversity, patient Tconv and Treg cells matched healthy donors. About 30.6% of healthy-shared Treg sequences were found among patient Tconv cells.

J is TRBJ1-6 and V is TRBV4-3; D possibly corresponds to TRBD1 (5 bases). This sequence originates from a human donor in good health. Sequenced: CD4+CD127+ conventional T cells sorted from PBMCs. In DNA form, the CDR3 reads TGCGCCAGCAGCCAAGATAGCGGGGGAGTGGGGAATAATTCACCCCTCCACTTT. This encodes CASSQDSGGVGNNSPLHF.